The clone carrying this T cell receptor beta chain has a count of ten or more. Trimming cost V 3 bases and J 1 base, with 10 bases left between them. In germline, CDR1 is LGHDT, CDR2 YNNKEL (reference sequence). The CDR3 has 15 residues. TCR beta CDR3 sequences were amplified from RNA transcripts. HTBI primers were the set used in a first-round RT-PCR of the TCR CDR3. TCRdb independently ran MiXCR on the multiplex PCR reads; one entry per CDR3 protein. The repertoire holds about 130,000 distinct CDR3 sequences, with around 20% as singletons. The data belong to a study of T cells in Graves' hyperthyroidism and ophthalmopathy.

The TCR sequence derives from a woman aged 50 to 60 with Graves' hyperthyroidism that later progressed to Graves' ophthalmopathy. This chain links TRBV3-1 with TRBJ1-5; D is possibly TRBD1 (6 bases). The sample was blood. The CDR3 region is CASSHSQGSNQPQHF. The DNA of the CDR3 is TGTGCCAGCAGCCATTCGCAGGGGAGCAATCAGCCCCAGCATTTT.